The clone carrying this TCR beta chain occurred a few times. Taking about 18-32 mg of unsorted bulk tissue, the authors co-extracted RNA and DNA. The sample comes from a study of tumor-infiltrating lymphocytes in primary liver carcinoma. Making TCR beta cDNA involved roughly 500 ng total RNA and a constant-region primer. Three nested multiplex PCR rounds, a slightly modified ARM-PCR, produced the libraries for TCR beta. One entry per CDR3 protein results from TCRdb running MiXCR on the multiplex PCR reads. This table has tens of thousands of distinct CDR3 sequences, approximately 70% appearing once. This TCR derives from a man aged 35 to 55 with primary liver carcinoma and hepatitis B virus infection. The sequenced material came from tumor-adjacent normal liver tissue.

The CDR3 nucleotides are TGTGCCAGCAGCCAAGACGGAGGTGGGGATAATGAGGAACTGTTTTTT. Translation: CASSQDGGGDNEELFF. The chain links TRBV4-2 to TRBJ1-4; D unclear. The CDR3 has 16 residues. V shed 0 bases and J shed 12 bases, with 20 bases lying between them. CDR1 is LGHNA and CDR2 is YNFKEQ in the germline V gene.